This T cell receptor beta chain emerged from a study of blood T cells in healthy people across ages. The overall study: Through template switching, about one barcoded beta molecule was captured per two T cells, as measured in model experiments.

This clonotype is categorized as medium-sized. Its antigen is as yet unknown. Individuals who donated were healthy Caucasians from Russia aged 6 to 90. Study outcomes and limitations: There was a strong correlation between TCR beta diversity and naive T cell percentage. Across the age range, TCR beta diversity per million T cells fell in a roughly linear way.

Using a J-beta primer mix together with a sample-barcoded 5' primer, a second PCR was run for about 7 to 12 cycles. Each CDR3 protein is one row after TCRdb ran MiXCR on the 5' RACE reads. The sample yields about 670,000 distinct CDR3 sequences, around 50% seen once. The source is a woman older than 75 in good health. Sequencing used blood.

In DNA, the CDR3 is TGTGCCAGCAGCAATAGGCCGCCGGGGGCGGCTGAGCAGTTCTTC. It yields the protein CASSNRPPGAAEQFF. The rearrangement links TRBV6-5 to TRBJ2-1, with D possibly called TRBD1 or TRBD2 (6 bases each). Germline V gene sequence: CDR1 MNHEY, CDR2 SVGAGI. Trimming removed 6 bases at V and 9 bases at J, with 21 bases between. The CDR3 spans 15 residues.